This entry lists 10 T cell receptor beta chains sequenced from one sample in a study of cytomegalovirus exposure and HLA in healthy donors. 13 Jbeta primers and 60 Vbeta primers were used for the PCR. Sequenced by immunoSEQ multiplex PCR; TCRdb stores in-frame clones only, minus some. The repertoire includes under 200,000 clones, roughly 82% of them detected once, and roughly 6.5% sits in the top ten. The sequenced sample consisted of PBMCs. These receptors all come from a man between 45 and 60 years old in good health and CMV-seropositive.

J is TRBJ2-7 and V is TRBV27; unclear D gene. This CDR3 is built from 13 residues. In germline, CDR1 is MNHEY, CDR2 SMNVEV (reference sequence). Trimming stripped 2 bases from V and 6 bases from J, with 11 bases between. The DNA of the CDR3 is TGTGCCAGCAGTTTAAACCCAGCTAGCGAGCAGTACGTC. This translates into CASSLNPASEQYV.

This chain's CDR3 is CASNPWTGLNTEAFF. CDR3 nucleotides: TGCGCCAGCAATCCTTGGACAGGCTTGAACACTGAAGCTTTCTTT. The rearrangement joins TRBV5-1 to TRBJ1-1; 7 bases match TRBD1. Germline V gene lookup returns CDR1 SGHRS and CDR2 YFSETQ. With V trimmed by 6 bases and J by 0 bases, 8 bases remained unmatched. This CDR3 is built from 15 residues. The whole variable domain, filled in from reference TRBV5-1 and TRBJ1-1, reads KAGVTQTPRYLIKTRGQQVTLSCSPISGHRSVSWYQQTPGQGLQFLFEYFSETQRNKGNFPGRFSGRQFSNSRSEMNVSTLELGDSALYLCASNPWTGLNTEAFFGQGTRLTVV.

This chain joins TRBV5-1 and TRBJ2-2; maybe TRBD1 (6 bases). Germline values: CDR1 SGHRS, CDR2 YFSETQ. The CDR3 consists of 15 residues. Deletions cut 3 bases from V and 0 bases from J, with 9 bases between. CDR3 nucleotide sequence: TGCGCCAGCAGCTCTGGACAGACGAACACCGGGGAGCTGTTTTTT. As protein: CASSSGQTNTGELFF.

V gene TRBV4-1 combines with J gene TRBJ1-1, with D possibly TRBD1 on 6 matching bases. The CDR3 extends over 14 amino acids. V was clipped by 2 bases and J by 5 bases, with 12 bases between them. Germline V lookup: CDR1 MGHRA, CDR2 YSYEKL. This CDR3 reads CASSQLNRETEAFF. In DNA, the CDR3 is TGCGCCAGCAGCCAACTTAACAGGGAAACTGAAGCTTTCTTT.

CDR3 DNA sequence: TGTGCCAGCAGTTACACACAGGGAAGTTTAATTCGGGGCTACACCTTC. Amino acid sequence: CASSYTQGSLIRGYTF. This sequence joins TRBV6-5 and TRBJ1-2; D perhaps matches TRBD1 (6 bases). Germline V gene lookup returns CDR1 MNHEY and CDR2 SVGAGI. V was clipped by 2 bases and J by 8 bases, with 21 bases between them. This CDR3 contains 16 residues.

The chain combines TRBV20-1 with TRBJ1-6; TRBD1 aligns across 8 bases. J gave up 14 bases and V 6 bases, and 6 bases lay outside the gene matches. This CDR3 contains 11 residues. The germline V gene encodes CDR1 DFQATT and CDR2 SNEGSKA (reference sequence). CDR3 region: CSANPTGALHF. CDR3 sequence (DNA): TGCAGTGCAAACCCGACAGGGGCCCTCCACTTT.

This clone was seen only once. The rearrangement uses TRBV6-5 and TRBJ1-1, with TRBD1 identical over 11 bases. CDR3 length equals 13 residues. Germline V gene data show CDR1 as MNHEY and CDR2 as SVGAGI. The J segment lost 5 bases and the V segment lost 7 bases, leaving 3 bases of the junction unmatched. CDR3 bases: TGTGCCAGCAACTGGGACAGGGGGACTGAAGCTTTCTTT. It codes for CASNWDRGTEAFF.

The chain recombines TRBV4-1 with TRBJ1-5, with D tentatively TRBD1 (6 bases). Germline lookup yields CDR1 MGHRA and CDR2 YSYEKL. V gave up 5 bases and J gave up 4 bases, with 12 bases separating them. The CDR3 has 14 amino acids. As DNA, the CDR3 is TGCGCCAGCAGCAAACAGGGTGTTAATCAGCCCCAGCATTTT. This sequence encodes CASSKQGVNQPQHF.

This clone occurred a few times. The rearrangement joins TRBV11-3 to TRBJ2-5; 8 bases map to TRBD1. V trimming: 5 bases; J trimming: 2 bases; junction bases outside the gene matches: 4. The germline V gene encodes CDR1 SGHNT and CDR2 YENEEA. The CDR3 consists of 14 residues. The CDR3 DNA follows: TGTGCCAGCAGCCAACGGGACAGGCAAGAGACCCAGTACTTC. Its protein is CASSQRDRQETQYF.

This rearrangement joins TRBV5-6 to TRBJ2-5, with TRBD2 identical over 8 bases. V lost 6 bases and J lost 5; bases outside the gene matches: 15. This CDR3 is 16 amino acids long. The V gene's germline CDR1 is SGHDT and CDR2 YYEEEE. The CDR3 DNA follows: TGTGCCAGCACCTCGACGGGGGGGTCCGTGCGGGAGACCCAGTACTTC. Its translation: CASTSTGGSVRETQYF.